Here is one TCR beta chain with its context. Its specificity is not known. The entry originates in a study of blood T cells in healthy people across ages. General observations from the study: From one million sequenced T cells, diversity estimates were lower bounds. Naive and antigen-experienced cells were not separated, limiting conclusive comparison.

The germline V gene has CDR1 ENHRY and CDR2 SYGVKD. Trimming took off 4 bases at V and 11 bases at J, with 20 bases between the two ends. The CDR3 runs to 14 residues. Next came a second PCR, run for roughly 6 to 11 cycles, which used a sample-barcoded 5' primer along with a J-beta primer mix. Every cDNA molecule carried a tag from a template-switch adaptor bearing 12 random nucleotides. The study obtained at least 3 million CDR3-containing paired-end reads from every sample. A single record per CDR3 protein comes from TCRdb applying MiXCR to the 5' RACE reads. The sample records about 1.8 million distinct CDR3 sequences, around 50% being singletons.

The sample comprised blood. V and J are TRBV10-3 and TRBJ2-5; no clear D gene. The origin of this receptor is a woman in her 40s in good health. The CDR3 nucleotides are TGTGCCATCAGTGGCCAGACCATATACAATGAGCAGTACTTC. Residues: CAISGQTIYNEQYF.